Only a few counts were recorded for the clone carrying this T cell receptor (beta chain). Germline CDR1 is SGDLS and CDR2 is YYNGEE. The trim removed 7 bases at V and 2 bases at J, leaving 7 bases unmatched. The CDR3 extends over 15 amino acids. The sample is drawn from a study of T cells in Graves' hyperthyroidism and ophthalmopathy. Regions amplified from RNA transcripts were the TCR beta CDR3 regions. TCR CDR3 underwent first-round RT-PCR with the HTBI primer set. In TCRdb, the multiplex PCR reads were re-called with MiXCR into one record per CDR3 protein. The data contain about 770,000 distinct CDR3 sequences, 15% to 20% of them singletons. It was uncontrolled infection, other autoimmune disease, pregnancy or lactation that excluded patients.

The sequence derives from a woman in her forties or fifties with Graves' hyperthyroidism that later progressed to Graves' ophthalmopathy. Input material: blood. This chain uses TRBV9 with TRBJ2-3, with 10 nucleotides matching TRBD2. DNA for the CDR3: TGTGCCAGCGCTTCAGCGGGGGGGCTCACAGATACGCAGTATTTT. Residues: CASASAGGLTDTQYF.